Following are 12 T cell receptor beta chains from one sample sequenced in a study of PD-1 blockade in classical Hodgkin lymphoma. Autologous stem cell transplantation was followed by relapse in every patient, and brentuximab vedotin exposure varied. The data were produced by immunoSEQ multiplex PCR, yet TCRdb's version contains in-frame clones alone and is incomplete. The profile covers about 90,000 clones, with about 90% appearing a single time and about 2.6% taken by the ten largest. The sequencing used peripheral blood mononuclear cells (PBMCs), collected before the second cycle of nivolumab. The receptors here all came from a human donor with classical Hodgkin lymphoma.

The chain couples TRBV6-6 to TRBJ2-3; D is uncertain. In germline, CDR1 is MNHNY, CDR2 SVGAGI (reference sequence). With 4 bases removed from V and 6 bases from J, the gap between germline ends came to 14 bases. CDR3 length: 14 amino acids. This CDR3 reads CASSLVRMGDTQYF. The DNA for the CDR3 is TGTGCCAGCAGTTTGGTCCGGATGGGGGATACGCAGTATTTT.

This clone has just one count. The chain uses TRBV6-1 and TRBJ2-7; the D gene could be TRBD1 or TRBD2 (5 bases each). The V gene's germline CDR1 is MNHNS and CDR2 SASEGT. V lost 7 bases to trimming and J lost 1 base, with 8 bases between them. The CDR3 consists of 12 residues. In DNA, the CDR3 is TGTGCCAGCAAGGGACCATCCTACGAGCAGTACTTC. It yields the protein CASKGPSYEQYF.

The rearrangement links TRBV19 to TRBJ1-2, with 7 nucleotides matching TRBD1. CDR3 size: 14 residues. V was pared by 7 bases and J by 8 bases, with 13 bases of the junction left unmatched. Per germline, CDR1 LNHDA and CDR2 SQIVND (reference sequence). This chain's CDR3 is CASKKDRVYSGYTF. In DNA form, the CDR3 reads TGTGCCAGTAAAAAAGACAGGGTATACTCCGGCTACACCTTC.

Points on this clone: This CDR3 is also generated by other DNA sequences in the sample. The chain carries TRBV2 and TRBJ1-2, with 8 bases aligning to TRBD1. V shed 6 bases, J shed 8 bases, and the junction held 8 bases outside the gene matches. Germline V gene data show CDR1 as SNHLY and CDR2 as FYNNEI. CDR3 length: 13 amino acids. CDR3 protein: CASRDQGAGGYTF. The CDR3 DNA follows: TGTGCCAGCAGAGATCAGGGGGCCGGGGGCTACACCTTC.

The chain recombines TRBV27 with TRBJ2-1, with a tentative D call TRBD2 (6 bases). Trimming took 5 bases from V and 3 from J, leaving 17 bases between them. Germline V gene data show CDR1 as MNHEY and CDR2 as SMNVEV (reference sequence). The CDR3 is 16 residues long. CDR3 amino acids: CASSPPKTRYYNEQFF. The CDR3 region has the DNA TGTGCCAGCAGTCCCCCCAAGACTAGGTACTACAATGAGCAGTTCTTC.

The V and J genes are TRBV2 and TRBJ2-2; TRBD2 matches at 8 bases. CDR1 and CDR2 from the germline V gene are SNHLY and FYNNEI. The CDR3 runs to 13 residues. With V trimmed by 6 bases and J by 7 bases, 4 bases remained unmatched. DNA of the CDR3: TGTGCCAGCAGGAGCGGGAGTGACGGGGAGCTGTTTTTT. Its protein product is CASRSGSDGELFF. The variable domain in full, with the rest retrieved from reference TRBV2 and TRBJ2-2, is EPEVTQTPSHQVTQMGQEVILRCVPISNHLYFYWYRQILGQKVEFLVSFYNNEISEKSEIFDDQFSVERPDGSNFTLKIRSTKLEDSAMYFCASRSGSDGELFFGEGSRLTVL.

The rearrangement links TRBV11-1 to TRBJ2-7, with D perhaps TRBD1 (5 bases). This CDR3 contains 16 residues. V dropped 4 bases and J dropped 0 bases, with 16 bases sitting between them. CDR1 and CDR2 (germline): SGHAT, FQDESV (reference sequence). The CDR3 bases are TGTGCCAGCAGCTCGGTTCTAGGGGCCAACTCCTACGAGCAGTACTTC. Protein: CASSSVLGANSYEQYF. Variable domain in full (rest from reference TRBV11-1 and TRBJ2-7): EAEVAQSPRYKITEKSQAVAFWCDPISGHATLYWYRQILGQGPELLVQFQDESVVDDSQLPKDRFSAERLKGVDSTLKIQPAELGDSAMYLCASSSVLGANSYEQYFGPGTRLTVT.

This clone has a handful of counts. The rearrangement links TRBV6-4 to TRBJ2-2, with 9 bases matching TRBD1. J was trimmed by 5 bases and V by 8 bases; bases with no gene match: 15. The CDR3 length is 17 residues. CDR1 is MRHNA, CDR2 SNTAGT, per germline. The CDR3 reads CASCVATGTGCTGELFF. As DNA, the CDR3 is TGTGCCAGCTGTGTGGCCACCGGGACAGGGTGTACCGGGGAGCTGTTTTTT.

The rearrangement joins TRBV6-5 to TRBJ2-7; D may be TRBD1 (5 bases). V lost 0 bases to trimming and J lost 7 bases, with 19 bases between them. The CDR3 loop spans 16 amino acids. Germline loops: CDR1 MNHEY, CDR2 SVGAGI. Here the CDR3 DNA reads TGTGCCAGCAGTTACTCGAGAAGGGGCTCAAAGGGGGAGCAGTACTTC. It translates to CASSYSRRGSKGEQYF.

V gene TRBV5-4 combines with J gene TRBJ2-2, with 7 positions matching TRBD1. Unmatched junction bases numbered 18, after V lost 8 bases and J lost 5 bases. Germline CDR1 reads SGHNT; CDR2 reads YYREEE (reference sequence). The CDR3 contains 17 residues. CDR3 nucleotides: TGTGCCAGAAAGAGAAAAAGAGGGACAGAAAAAACCGGGGAGCTGTTTTTT. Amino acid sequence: CARKRKRGTEKTGELFF.

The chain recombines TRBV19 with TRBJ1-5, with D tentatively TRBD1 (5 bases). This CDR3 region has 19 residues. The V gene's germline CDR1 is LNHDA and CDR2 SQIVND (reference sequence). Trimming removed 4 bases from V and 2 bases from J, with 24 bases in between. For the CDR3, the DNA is TGTGCCAGTAGTACCGGAAGGGGTTGGCCTAGAATGGGCAATCAGCCCCAGCATTTT. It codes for CASSTGRGWPRMGNQPQHF.

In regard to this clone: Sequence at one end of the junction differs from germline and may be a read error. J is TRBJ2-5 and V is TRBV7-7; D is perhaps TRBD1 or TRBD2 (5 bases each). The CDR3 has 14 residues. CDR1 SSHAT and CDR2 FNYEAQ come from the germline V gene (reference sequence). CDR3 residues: CASSLWGIQETQYF. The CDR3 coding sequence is TGTGCTAGCAGCTTATGGGGGATTCAAGAGACCCAGTACTTC. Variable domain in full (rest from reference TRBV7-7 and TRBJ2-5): GAGVSQSPRYKVTKRGQDVTLRCDPISSHATLYWYQQALGQGPEFLTYFNYEAQPDKSGLPSDRFSAERPEGSISTLTIQRTEQRDSAMYRCASSLWGIQETQYFGPGTRLLVL.